This TCR beta chain stems from a study of cytomegalovirus exposure and HLA in healthy donors. At collection, donors were nominally healthy, but unrecorded immune exposures were probable. PCR was performed using 60 Vbeta and 13 Jbeta primers. The data were produced by immunoSEQ multiplex PCR, yet TCRdb's version contains in-frame clones alone and is incomplete. This table has some 77,000 clones, roughly three quarters appearing once. This clone was detected once. Its cognate antigen is unknown. Overall study findings and caveats: In vitro checks showed that a few CMV-associated chains really do target CMV antigens.

Per germline, CDR1 KGHSH and CDR2 LQKENI. This CDR3 contains 16 residues. Trimming pared 3 bases from V and 6 bases from J, leaving 17 bases between. The sequenced sample consisted of PBMCs. V and J are TRBV18 and TRBJ2-2; D is perhaps TRBD2 (5 bases). This receptor was identified in a woman aged 40 to 50 in good health and CMV-seropositive. DNA of the CDR3: TGTGCCAGCTCACCGAGGTCGAGACTACTCGCCGGGGAGCTGTTTTTT. Its translation is CASSPRSRLLAGELFF.